This T cell receptor beta chain was obtained from a study of T cells in Graves' hyperthyroidism and ophthalmopathy. The V segment lost 5 bases and the J segment 5 bases; nucleotides outside the gene matches: 11. CDR1 is SGHVS and CDR2 is FQNEAQ in the germline V gene. CDR3 length: 16 amino acids. Study-level points and caveats: Onset of ophthalmopathy came a median 6.5 months after the model predicted it. Most thyroid clonotypes with frequency above 0.001 were detected in blood.

This clonotype showed up many times. Its antigen is unknown. Diagnosing involved the use of clinical symptoms, serum thyroxine and TRAb, thyroid ultrasound and orbital computed tomography. Progressors' blood was drawn at hyperthyroidism diagnosis, before ophthalmopathy symptoms. The CDR3 regions of TCR beta were amplified from RNA transcripts. A set of HTBI primers served as the primers for a first-round RT-PCR of the TCR CDR3. TCRdb reanalysed the multiplex PCR reads using MiXCR and keeps one entry per CDR3 protein. The data show 280,000 or so distinct CDR3 sequences, around a quarter seen once. The rearrangement joins TRBV7-8 to TRBJ2-1, with 8 bases fitting TRBD1. The sequence was collected from a man aged 35 to 55 with Graves' hyperthyroidism that later progressed to Graves' ophthalmopathy. The sequenced sample was blood. In DNA, the CDR3 is TGTGCCAGCAGCGGACCTGACAGGGGAAATAACAATGAGCAGTTCTTC. Translation: CASSGPDRGNNNEQFF.